The source of this TCR beta chain is a study of T cell responses to AZD1222 COVID-19 vaccine. The CDR3 runs to 15 residues. Looked up from germline, CDR1 is SEHNR and CDR2 is FQNEAQ (reference sequence). Trimming stripped 1 base from V and 5 bases from J, with 14 bases between. Remarks on this clone: Its target is not known.

The data were produced by immunoSEQ multiplex PCR, yet TCRdb's version contains in-frame clones alone and is incomplete. This table holds around 84,000 clones, roughly nine tenths found once. Study-wide points: Regions 160-218 and 743-854 held dominance among vaccine-associated CD4 TCRs, which spanned spike.

The genes are TRBV7-9 and TRBJ1-1; TRBD1 might be the D (5 bases). The clonotype was recovered from an adult in good health. The sequencing used peripheral blood, collected on day 0 of MenACWY control vaccination. This CDR3 is CASSLGGTLGTEAFF. The CDR3 DNA follows: TGTGCCAGCAGCTTAGGGGGCACTCTTGGGACTGAAGCTTTCTTT.